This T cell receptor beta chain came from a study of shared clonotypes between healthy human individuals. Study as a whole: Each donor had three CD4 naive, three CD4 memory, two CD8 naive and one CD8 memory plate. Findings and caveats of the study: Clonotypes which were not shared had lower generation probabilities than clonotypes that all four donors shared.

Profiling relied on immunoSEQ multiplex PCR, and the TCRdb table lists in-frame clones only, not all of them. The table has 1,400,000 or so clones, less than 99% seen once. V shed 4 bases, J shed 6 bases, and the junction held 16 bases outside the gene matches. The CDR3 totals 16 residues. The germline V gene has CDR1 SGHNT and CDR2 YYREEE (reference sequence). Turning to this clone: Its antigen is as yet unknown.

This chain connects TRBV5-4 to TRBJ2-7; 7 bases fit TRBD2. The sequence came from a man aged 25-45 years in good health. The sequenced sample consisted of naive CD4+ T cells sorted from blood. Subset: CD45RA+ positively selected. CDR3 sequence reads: CASSPFASGAVSEQYF. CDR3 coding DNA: TGTGCCAGCAGCCCGTTTGCGAGCGGGGCCGTTTCCGAGCAGTACTTC.